This TCR beta chain is from a study of T cell responses to AZD1222 COVID-19 vaccine. This clone appeared once. Its antigen is undetermined. Assay used: immunoSEQ multiplex PCR; TCRdb lists only in-frame clones, some missing. The table shows tens of thousands of clones, with around 88% occurring only once. Points from the study as a whole: Nearly half of spike-specific TCRs reportedly target variant regions that are unmutated in the B.1.351 and B.1.1.7 variants.

The CDR3 runs to 15 residues. The ends lost 0 bases at V and 8 bases at J; junction bases unmatched: 3. Germline-derived CDR1 and CDR2 are MNHEY and SVGAGI. The clonotype comes from an adult who received the AZD1222 COVID-19 vaccine. The rearrangement uses TRBV6-5 and TRBJ1-6, with TRBD1 matching 8 bases. The sequencing here drew on peripheral blood, taken 28 days after the second AZD1222 dose. In DNA, the CDR3 is TGTGCCAGCAGTTACTCGAACAGGGGGGATTCACCCCTCCACTTT. Amino acid sequence: CASSYSNRGDSPLHF.